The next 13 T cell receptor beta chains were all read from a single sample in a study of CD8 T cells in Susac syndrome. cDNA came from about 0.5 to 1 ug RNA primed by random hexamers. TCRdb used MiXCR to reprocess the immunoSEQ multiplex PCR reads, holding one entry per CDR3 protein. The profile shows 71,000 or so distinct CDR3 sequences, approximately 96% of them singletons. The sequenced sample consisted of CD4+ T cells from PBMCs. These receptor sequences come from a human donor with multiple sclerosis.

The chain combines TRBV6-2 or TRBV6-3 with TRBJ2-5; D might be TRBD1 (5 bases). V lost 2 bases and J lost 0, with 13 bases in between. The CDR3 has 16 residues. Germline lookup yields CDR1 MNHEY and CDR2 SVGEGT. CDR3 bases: TGTGCCAGCAGTTACGCGACAGCCTTGTACCAAGAGACCCAGTACTTC. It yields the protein CASSYATALYQETQYF.

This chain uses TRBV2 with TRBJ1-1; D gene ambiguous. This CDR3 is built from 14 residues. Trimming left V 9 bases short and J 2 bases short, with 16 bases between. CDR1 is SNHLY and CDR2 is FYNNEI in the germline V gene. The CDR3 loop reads CARTSGRKNTEAFF. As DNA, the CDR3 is TGTGCCAGGACTTCCGGACGGAAAAACACTGAAGCTTTCTTT.

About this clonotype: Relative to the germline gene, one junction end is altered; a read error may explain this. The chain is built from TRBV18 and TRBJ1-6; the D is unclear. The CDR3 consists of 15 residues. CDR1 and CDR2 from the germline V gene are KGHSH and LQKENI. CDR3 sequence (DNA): TGTGCCAGCTCCCCACGGCAATCCGGGGATTCACCCCTCCACTTT. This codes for CASSPRQSGDSPLHF.

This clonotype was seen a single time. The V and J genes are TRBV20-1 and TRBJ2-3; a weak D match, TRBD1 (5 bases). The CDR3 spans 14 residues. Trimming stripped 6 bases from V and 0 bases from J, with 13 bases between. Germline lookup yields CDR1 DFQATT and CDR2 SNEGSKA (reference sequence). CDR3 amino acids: CSAHRTRSTDTQYF. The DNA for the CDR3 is TGCAGTGCCCACCGGACACGGAGCACAGATACGCAGTATTTT.

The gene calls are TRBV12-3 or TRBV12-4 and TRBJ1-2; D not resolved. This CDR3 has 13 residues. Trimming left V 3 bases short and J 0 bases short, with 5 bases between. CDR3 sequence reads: CASSFLANYGYTF. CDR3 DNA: TGTGCCAGCAGTTTTTTAGCTAACTATGGCTACACCTTC.

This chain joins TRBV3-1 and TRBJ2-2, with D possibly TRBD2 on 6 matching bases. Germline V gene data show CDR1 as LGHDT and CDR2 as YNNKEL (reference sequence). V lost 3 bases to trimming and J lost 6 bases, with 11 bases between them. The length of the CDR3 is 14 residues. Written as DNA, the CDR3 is TGTGCCAGCAGCCAGGCGGGATCCGCCGGGGAGCTGTTTTTT. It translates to CASSQAGSAGELFF.

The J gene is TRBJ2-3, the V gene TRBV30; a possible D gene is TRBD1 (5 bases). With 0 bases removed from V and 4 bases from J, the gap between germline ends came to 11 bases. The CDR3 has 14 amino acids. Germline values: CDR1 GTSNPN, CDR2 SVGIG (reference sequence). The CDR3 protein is CAWSVRVGADTQYF. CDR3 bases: TGTGCCTGGAGTGTACGGGTAGGGGCAGATACGCAGTATTTT.

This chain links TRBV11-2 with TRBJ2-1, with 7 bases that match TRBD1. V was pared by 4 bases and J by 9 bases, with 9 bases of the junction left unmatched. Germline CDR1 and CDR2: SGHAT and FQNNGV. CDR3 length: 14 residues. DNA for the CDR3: TGTGCCAGCAGCTCGATGACAGGGTTAGGTGAGCAGTTCTTC. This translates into CASSSMTGLGEQFF.

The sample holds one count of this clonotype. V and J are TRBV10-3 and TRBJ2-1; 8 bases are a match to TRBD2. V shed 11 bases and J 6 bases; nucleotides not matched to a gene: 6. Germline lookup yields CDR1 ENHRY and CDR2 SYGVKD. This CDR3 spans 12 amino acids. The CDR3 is CAAGGAGNEQFF. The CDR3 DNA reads TGTGCCGCCGGGGGGGCTGGCAATGAGCAGTTCTTC.

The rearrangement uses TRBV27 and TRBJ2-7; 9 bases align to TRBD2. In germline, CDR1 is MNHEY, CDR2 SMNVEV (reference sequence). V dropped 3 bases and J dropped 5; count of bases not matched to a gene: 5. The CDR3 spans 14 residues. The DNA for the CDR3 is TGTGCCAGCAGTTTGAGGCGGGGGGGCAACGAGCAGTACTTC. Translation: CASSLRRGGNEQYF.

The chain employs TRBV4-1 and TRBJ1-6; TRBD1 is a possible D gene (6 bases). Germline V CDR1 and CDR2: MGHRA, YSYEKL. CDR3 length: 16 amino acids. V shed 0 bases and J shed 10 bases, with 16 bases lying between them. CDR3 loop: CASSQDRQATDSPLHF. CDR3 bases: TGCGCCAGCAGCCAAGACAGACAGGCTACGGACTCACCCCTCCACTTT.

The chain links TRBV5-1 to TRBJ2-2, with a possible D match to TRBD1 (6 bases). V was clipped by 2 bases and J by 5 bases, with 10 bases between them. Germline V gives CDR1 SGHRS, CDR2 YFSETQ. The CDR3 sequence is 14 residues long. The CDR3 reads CASSFGQRTGELFF. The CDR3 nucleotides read TGCGCCAGCAGCTTCGGACAGAGGACCGGGGAGCTGTTTTTT.

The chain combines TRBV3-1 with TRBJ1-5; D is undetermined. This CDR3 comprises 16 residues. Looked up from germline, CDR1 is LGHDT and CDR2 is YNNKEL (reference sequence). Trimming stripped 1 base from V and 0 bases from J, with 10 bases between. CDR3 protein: CASSQGTEYSNQPQHF. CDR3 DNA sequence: TGTGCCAGCAGCCAAGGGACCGAGTATAGCAATCAGCCCCAGCATTTT.